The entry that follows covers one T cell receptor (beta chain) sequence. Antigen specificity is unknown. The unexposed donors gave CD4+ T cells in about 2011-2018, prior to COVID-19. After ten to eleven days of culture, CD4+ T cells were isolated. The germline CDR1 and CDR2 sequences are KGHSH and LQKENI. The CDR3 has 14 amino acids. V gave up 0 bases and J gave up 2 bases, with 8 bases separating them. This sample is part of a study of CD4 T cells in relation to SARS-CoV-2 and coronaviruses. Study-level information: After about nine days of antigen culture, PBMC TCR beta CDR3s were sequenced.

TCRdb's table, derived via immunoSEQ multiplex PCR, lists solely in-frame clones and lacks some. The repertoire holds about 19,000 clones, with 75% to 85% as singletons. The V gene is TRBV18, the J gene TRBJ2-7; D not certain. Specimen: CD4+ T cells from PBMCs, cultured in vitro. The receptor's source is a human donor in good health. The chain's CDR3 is CASSPPGQPYEQYF. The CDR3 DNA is TGTGCCAGCTCACCACCTGGGCAGCCCTACGAGCAGTACTTC.